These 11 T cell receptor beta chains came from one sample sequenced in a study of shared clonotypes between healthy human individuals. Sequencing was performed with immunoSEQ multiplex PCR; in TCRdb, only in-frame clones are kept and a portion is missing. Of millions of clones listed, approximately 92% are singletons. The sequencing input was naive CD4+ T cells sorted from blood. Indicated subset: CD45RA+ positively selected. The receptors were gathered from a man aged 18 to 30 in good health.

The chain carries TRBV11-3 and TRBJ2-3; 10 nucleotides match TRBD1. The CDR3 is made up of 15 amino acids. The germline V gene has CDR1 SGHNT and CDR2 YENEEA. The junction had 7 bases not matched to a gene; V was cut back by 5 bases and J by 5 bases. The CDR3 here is CASSQGDRGQDTQYF. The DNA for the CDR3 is TGTGCCAGCAGCCAAGGGGACAGGGGACAAGATACGCAGTATTTT.

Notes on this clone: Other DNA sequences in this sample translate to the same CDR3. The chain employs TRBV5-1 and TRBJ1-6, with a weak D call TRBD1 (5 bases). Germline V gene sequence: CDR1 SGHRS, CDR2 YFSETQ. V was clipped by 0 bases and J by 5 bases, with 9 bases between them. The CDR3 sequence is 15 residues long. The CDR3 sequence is CASSLGGTNNSPLHF. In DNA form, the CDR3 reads TGCGCCAGCAGCTTGGGCGGGACCAATAATTCACCCCTCCACTTT.

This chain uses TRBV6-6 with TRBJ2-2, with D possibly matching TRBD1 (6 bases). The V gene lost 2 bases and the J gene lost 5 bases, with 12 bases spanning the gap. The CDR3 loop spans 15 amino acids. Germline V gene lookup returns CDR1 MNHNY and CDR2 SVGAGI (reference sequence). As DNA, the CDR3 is TGTGCCAGCAGTTACCCGGGAACAGGGACCGGGGAGCTGTTTTTT. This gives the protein CASSYPGTGTGELFF.

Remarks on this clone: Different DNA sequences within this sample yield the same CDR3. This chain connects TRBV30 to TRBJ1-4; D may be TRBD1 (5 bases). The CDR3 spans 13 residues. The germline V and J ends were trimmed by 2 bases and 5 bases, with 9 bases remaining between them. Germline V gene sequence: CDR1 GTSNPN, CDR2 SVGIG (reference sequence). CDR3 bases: TGTGCCTGGAGTCCAAGGGGCAATGAAAAACTGTTTTTT. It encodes CAWSPRGNEKLFF.

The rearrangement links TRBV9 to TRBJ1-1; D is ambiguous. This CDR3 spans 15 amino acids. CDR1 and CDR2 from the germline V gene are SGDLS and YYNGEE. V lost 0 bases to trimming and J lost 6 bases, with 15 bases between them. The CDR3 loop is CASSVGETARAEAFF. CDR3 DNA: TGTGCCAGCAGCGTAGGTGAGACCGCGAGAGCTGAAGCTTTCTTT. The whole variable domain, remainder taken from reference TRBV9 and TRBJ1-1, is DSGVTQTPKHLITATGQRVTLRCSPRSGDLSVYWYQQSLDQGLQFLIQYYNGEERAKGNILERFSAQQFPDLHSELNLSSLELGDSALYFCASSVGETARAEAFFGQGTRLTVV.

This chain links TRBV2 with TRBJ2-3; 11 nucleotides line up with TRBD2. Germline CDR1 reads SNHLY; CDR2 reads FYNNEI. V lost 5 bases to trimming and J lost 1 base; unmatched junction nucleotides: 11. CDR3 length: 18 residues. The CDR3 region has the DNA TGTGCCAGCAGTCGGACTAGCGGGTTCGGATTGGGCACAGATACGCAGTATTTT. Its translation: CASSRTSGFGLGTDTQYF.

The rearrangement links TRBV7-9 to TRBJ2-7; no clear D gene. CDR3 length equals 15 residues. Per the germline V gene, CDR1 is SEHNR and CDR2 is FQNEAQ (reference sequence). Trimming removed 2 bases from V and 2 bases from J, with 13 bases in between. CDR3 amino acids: CASSLFGEETYEQYF. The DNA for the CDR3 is TGTGCCAGCAGCTTATTTGGCGAAGAAACCTACGAGCAGTACTTC.

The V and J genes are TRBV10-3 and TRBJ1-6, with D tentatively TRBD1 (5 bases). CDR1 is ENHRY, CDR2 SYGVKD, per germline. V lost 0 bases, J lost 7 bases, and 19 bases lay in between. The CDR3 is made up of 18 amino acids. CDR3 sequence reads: CAISESGRGPGRNSPLHF. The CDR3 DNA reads TGTGCCATCAGTGAGTCGGGAAGGGGTCCAGGCAGGAATTCACCCCTCCACTTT.

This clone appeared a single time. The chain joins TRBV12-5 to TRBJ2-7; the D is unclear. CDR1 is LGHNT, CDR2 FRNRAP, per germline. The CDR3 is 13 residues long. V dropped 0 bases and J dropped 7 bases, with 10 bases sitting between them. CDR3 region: CASGLVLDGEQYF. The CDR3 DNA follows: TGTGCTAGTGGTTTGGTACTCGATGGGGAGCAGTACTTC.

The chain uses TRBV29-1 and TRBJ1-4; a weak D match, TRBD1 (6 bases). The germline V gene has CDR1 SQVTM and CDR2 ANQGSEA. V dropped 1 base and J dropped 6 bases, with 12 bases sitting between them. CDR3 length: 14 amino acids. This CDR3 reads CSVEGRTDHEKLFF. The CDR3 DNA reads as TGCAGCGTTGAAGGGAGGACAGACCATGAAAAACTGTTTTTT.

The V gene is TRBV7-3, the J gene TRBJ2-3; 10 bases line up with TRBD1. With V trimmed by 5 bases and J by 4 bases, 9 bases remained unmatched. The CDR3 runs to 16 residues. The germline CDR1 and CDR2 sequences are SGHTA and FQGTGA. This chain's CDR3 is CASSLRGDRGPDTQYF. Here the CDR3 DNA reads TGTGCCAGCAGCCTACGAGGGGACAGGGGCCCAGATACGCAGTATTTT.